The sequence of this TCR beta chain was determined in a study of blood T cell repertoires in COVID-19. Produced via immunoSEQ multiplex PCR; TCRdb's table is partial and in-frame only. The sample yields 130,000 to 150,000 clones, about 83% seen once. The sequenced sample was peripheral blood. The TCR originated in a woman aged 45 to 65 with active or convalescent COVID-19.

In DNA, the CDR3 is TGCGCCAGCAGCCAAGAAGCGGACAGGGGGTCCTACGAGCAGTACTTC. This gives the protein CASSQEADRGSYEQYF. V is TRBV4-3 and J is TRBJ2-7, with 10 nucleotides matching TRBD1. With 0 bases clipped from V and 1 base from J, the junction kept 3 bases outside the gene matches. CDR3 size: 16 residues. Germline CDR1 reads LGHNA; CDR2 reads YSLEER.